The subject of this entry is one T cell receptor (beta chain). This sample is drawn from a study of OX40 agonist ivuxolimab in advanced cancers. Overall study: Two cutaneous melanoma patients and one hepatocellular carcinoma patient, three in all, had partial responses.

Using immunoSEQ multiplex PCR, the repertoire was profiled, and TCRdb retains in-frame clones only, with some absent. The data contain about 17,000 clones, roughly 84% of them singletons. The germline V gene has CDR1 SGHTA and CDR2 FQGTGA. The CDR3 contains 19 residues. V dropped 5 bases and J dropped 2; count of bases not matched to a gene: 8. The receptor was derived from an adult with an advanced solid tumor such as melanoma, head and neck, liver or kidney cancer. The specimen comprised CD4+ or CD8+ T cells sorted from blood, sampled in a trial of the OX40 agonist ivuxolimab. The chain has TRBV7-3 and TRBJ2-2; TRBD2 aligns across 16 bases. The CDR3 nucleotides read TGTGCCAGCAGCCCCGGGACTAGCGGGGGGGCCTTTAACACCGGGGAGCTGTTTTTT. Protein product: CASSPGTSGGAFNTGELFF. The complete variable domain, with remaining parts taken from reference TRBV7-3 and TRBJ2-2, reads GAGVSQTPSNKVTEKGKYVELRCDPISGHTALYWYRQSLGQGPEFLIYFQGTGAADDSGLPNDRFFAVRPEGSVSTLKIQRTERGDSAVYLCASSPGTSGGAFNTGELFFGEGSRLTVL.